Each of the 27 T cell receptor beta chains below was sequenced from the same sample in a study of CD8 T cells in ankylosing spondylitis. TCRdb reprocessed the 5' RACE reads with MiXCR, giving one entry per CDR3 protein. The table has under 250,000 distinct CDR3 sequences, roughly 25% seen once. The specimen was blood, either unsorted or a sorted T cell fraction (not recorded which). These receptors originate from a male donor with ankylosing spondylitis or in good health (not recorded which).

The chain links TRBV7-9 to TRBJ2-3; tentative D call: TRBD1 (6 bases). Trimming removed 2 bases from V and 0 bases from J, with 9 bases in between. Germline lookup yields CDR1 SEHNR and CDR2 FQNEAQ (reference sequence). The CDR3 spans 15 residues. Here the CDR3 DNA reads TGTGCCAGCAGCTTAATGGGGGCGAGCACAGATACGCAGTATTTT. Its protein product is CASSLMGASTDTQYF.

To note about this clonotype: A read error may explain this, as a much larger clone is one base away. The chain is built from TRBV29-1 and TRBJ2-7, with D possibly being TRBD1 or TRBD2 (5 bases each). Germline V CDR1 and CDR2: SQVTM, ANQGSEA. The CDR3 is 14 amino acids. The CDR3 DNA is TGCAGCGTTGAATTCGCCGGGACCAACTACCAGCAGTACTTC. This codes for CSVEFAGTNYQQYF.

This clonotype was recorded at least ten times. The rearrangement links TRBV10-3 to TRBJ2-7; 10 bases line up with TRBD2. The CDR3 spans 17 residues. CDR1 ENHRY and CDR2 SYGVKD come from the germline V gene. V was clipped by 4 bases and J by 0 bases; unmatched bases: 9. The CDR3 spells CAISGRASGRGSYEQYF. CDR3 nucleotide sequence: TGTGCCATCAGTGGGCGCGCTAGCGGGAGAGGCTCCTACGAGCAGTACTTC.

This clonotype showed up many times. This chain connects TRBV5-1 to TRBJ2-7; TRBD2 aligns across 11 bases. CDR1 is SGHRS, CDR2 YFSETQ, per germline. The CDR3 runs to 14 residues. Germline trimming cut 4 bases from V and 4 bases from J; bases unmatched to any gene: 4. The CDR3 here is CASSPTSGTYEQYF. CDR3 nucleotide sequence: TGCGCCAGCAGCCCGACTAGCGGGACATACGAGCAGTACTTC.

This chain connects TRBV6-5 to TRBJ2-7; the match to TRBD2 covers 11 bases. The junction had 4 bases not matched to a gene; V was cut back by 4 bases and J by 2 bases. CDR1 and CDR2 (germline): MNHEY, SVGAGI. This CDR3 comprises 15 residues. This chain's CDR3 is CASSWGTSGTYEQYF. The CDR3 coding sequence is TGTGCCAGCAGTTGGGGGACTAGCGGAACCTACGAGCAGTACTTC.

The gene calls are TRBV29-1 and TRBJ1-1, with D possibly TRBD1 on 5 matching bases. The CDR3 consists of 17 residues. Trimming cost V 5 bases and J 4 bases, with 26 bases left between them. The germline V gene encodes CDR1 SQVTM and CDR2 ANQGSEA. CDR3 residues: CSVRGASLGRSSTEAFF. CDR3 sequence (DNA): TGCAGCGTTAGAGGGGCCTCATTAGGGCGTTCCTCCACTGAAGCTTTCTTT.

Turning to this clonotype: Just one base apart from a much larger clone, this may be a read error. Because it lacks the conserved phenylalanine or tryptophan at the end, this CDR3 is likely a read error. V is TRBV7-4 and J is TRBJ2-1; TRBD1 matches 9 bases. The CDR3 is 17 residues long. Germline CDR1 reads SGHVT; CDR2 reads SQSDAQ. V lost 3 bases to trimming and J lost 0 bases; unmatched junction nucleotides: 6. The CDR3 protein is CASSFADRGSSYNEQFL. The CDR3 bases are TGTGCCAGCAGCTTTGCGGACAGGGGTAGCTCCTACAATGAGCAGTTCCTC.

The chain recombines TRBV29-1 with TRBJ2-1; TRBD2 matches 8 bases. Losses at the gene ends were 1 base for V and 9 bases for J; bases not matched to a gene: 8. The germline CDR1 and CDR2 sequences are SQVTM and ANQGSEA. The CDR3 totals 14 residues. The CDR3 DNA reads TGCAGCGTTGAAGCGGGAGCGGGAGTCGGTGAGCAGTTCTTC. Translating it yields CSVEAGAGVGEQFF.

This clonotype occurred many times. J is TRBJ2-1 and V is TRBV18; D gene unclear. Germline assignment: CDR1 KGHSH and CDR2 LQKENI. The ends were cut back, 3 bases at V and 5 bases at J, with 8 bases in the middle. The CDR3 extends over 13 amino acids. CDR3 sequence reads: CASSPFYDNEQFF. Here the CDR3 DNA reads TGTGCCAGCTCACCTTTTTATGACAATGAGCAGTTCTTC.

In this sample, this clonotype turned up a few times. J is TRBJ1-6 and V is TRBV21-1. TRBV21-1 is listed as a pseudogene. This CDR3 has 16 amino acids. In nucleotides, the CDR3 is TGTGCCAGCAATTACGGGGAGAGCTCCTATAATTCACCCCTCCACTTT. Protein: CASNYGESSYNSPLHF.

With regard to this clonotype: A much larger clone lies a single base off, so this may be a read error. The rearrangement joins TRBV15 to TRBJ2-2, with D perhaps matching TRBD2 (6 bases). The length of the CDR3 is 15 residues. Germline V lookup: CDR1 LNHNV, CDR2 YYDKDF (reference sequence). The CDR3, as DNA: TGTGCCACCAGCAGGGGACTTCAGAACACCAGGGAGCTGTTTTTT. Amino acid sequence: CATSRGLQNTRELFF.

The J gene is TRBJ2-1, the V gene TRBV12-3 or TRBV12-4; possible D gene TRBD2, 6 bases. The CDR3 is 13 amino acids. With 7 bases removed from V and 9 bases from J, the gap between germline ends came to 16 bases. The DNA of the CDR3 is TGTGCCAGCAAACGCGGGACCGGGGGTGAGCAGTTCTTC. It yields the protein CASKRGTGGEQFF.

There are a few counts of this clonotype. The chain combines TRBV20-1 with TRBJ1-1, with D possibly being TRBD1 (5 bases). The CDR3 runs to 14 residues. CDR1 and CDR2 (germline): DFQATT, SNEGSKA (reference sequence). V gave up 5 bases and J gave up 2 bases, with 15 bases separating them. The DNA of the CDR3 is TGCAGTGCTTTTCCGGGACGAAGAAACACTGAAGCTTTCTTT. Translated: CSAFPGRRNTEAFF.

At least ten counts were recorded for this clonotype. This sequence joins TRBV29-1 and TRBJ1-1; D is unclear. Per the germline V gene, CDR1 is SQVTM and CDR2 is ANQGSEA. This CDR3 has 10 amino acids. The ends were cut back, 6 bases at V and 5 bases at J, with 7 bases in the middle. This CDR3 is CSVRDTEAFF. In DNA form, the CDR3 reads TGCAGCGTGAGGGATACTGAAGCTTTCTTT.

The table lists this clonotype with many counts. V gene TRBV27 combines with J gene TRBJ2-1; the match to TRBD2 covers 9 bases. V lost 10 bases, J lost 0 bases, and 10 bases stayed unmatched. The CDR3 is 16 amino acids. Germline V CDR1 and CDR2: MNHEY, SMNVEV (reference sequence). This chain's CDR3 is CATCYGLASSYNEQFF. In DNA form, the CDR3 reads TGTGCCACCTGCTACGGACTAGCGAGCTCCTACAATGAGCAGTTCTTC.

This clonotype was found a few times. V usage is TRBV20-1 and J usage is TRBJ2-7; 12 bases agree with TRBD2. With V trimmed by 0 bases and J by 10 bases, 16 bases remained unmatched. Germline CDR1 and CDR2: DFQATT and SNEGSKA (reference sequence). The CDR3 runs 17 residues. CDR3 region: CSARDPFSTSGRAVQYF. DNA for the CDR3: TGCAGTGCTAGAGATCCTTTTTCGACTAGCGGGAGAGCCGTACAGTACTTC.

This clonotype was observed many times. The gene calls are TRBV12-3 or TRBV12-4 and TRBJ2-1; a weak D match, TRBD2 (5 bases). This CDR3 region has 15 residues. Trimming left V 7 bases short and J 4 bases short, with 17 bases between. The CDR3 sequence is CASIPDRGRYNEQFF. In DNA, the CDR3 is TGTGCCAGCATCCCGGATAGAGGGCGGTACAATGAGCAGTTCTTC.

A remark on this clonotype: A junction end diverges from the germline sequence, so it may reflect a read error. The rearrangement joins TRBV24-1 to TRBJ1-5, with D possibly being TRBD1 (6 bases). Per the germline V gene, CDR1 is KGHDR and CDR2 is SFDVKD. The CDR3 is 19 amino acids. The CDR3 DNA is TGTGCCCCCAGTGATTTCCCCGGGGGCCCTCTTTATAGCAATCAGCCCCAGCATTTT. This codes for CAPSDFPGGPLYSNQPQHF.

The V gene is TRBV4-2, the J gene TRBJ2-3, with a tentative D call TRBD2 (5 bases). Looked up from germline, CDR1 is LGHNA and CDR2 is YNFKEQ. Trimming stripped 0 bases from V and 3 bases from J, with 13 bases between. The CDR3 runs 16 residues. The CDR3 loop is CASSQEGGSFTDTQYF. CDR3 DNA sequence: TGTGCCAGCAGCCAAGAAGGTGGGAGTTTTACAGATACGCAGTATTTT.

The genes are TRBV6-5 and TRBJ2-3, with D perhaps matching TRBD1 (5 bases). Per the germline V gene, CDR1 is MNHEY and CDR2 is SVGAGI. The CDR3 consists of 16 residues. The germline V and J ends were trimmed by 0 bases and 0 bases, with 10 bases remaining between them. CDR3 protein: CASSYSGLTSTDTQYF. DNA of the CDR3: TGTGCCAGCAGTTACTCGGGGCTTACTAGCACAGATACGCAGTATTTT.

This clonotype appeared many times. The chain links TRBV7-6 to TRBJ2-7; D perhaps matches TRBD2 (6 bases). V lost 5 bases to trimming and J lost 6 bases, with 14 bases between them. This CDR3 region has 13 residues. Germline V lookup: CDR1 SGHVS, CDR2 FNYEAQ. Here the CDR3 reads CASSEREFGEQYF. The CDR3 bases are TGTGCCAGCAGCGAACGGGAGTTTGGCGAGCAGTACTTC.

The V and J genes are TRBV6-5 and TRBJ2-5, with D perhaps TRBD2 (5 bases). The CDR3 runs 18 residues. Trimming cost V 2 bases and J 2 bases, with 21 bases left between them. Germline CDR1 and CDR2: MNHEY and SVGAGI. CDR3 in DNA: TGTGCCAGCAGTTACAGTGGCGGAGGCGGTATTAGGCAAGAGACCCAGTACTTC. The encoded protein is CASSYSGGGGIRQETQYF.

This clonotype was counted ten times or more. V usage is TRBV7-8 and J usage is TRBJ2-3; D is undetermined. The CDR3 extends over 13 amino acids. With 1 base removed from V and 4 bases from J, the gap between germline ends came to 6 bases. CDR1 is SGHVS, CDR2 FQNEAQ, per germline. CDR3 sequence: CASSLDGADTQYF. The CDR3 nucleotides are TGTGCCAGCAGCTTAGATGGAGCAGATACGCAGTATTTT.

The chain joins TRBV11-2 to TRBJ2-1; the match to TRBD2 covers 16 bases. The CDR3 is 17 residues long. Germline CDR1 is SGHAT and CDR2 is FQNNGV. V was pared by 5 bases and J by 10 bases, with 11 bases of the junction left unmatched. CDR3: CASSQPGLAGGPGEQFF. The CDR3 bases are TGTGCCAGCAGCCAACCGGGACTAGCGGGAGGGCCGGGGGAGCAGTTCTTC.

The chain joins TRBV7-2 to TRBJ1-2; no reliable D call. The germline CDR1 and CDR2 sequences are SGHTA and FQGNSA. The CDR3 has 14 residues. V gave up 5 bases and J gave up 7 bases, with 17 bases separating them. The CDR3 coding sequence is TGTGCCAGCAGCCAATCCCGGACCTCCCTTGGCTACACCTTC. This codes for CASSQSRTSLGYTF.

Many counts were recorded for this clonotype. The chain couples TRBV3-2 to TRBJ2-3; the listed D gene, TRBD1, was not tested against the DNA. TRBV3-2 is designated a pseudogene. CDR3 length: 14 amino acids. The CDR3 DNA reads TGTGCCAGCAGCCAGGGGACAGCTACAGATACGCAGTATTTT. Protein sequence: CASSQGTATDTQYF.

At least ten counts were recorded for this clonotype. The chain employs TRBV10-3 and TRBJ2-7, with 10 bases fitting TRBD1. V lost 6 bases, J lost 5 bases, and 7 bases stayed unmatched. The CDR3 spans 14 residues. The germline V gene has CDR1 ENHRY and CDR2 SYGVKD. CDR3 sequence: CAIRGQGGLDEQYF. The CDR3 region has the DNA TGTGCCATCAGAGGACAGGGGGGTTTGGACGAGCAGTACTTC.